The clone carrying this TCR beta chain was picked up many times. Its antigen is not known. This specimen comes from a study of T cells in Graves' hyperthyroidism and ophthalmopathy. Broader study findings: In blood, most of the thyroid clonotypes expanded above 0.001 were also present. The model identified upcoming ophthalmopathy a median around 6 months ahead of onset.

It was RNA transcripts that yielded the amplified TCR beta CDR3 regions. First-round RT-PCR targeting the TCR CDR3 was performed with the HTBI primer set. TCRdb independently ran MiXCR on the multiplex PCR reads; one entry per CDR3 protein. The repertoire holds around 690,000 distinct CDR3 sequences, with roughly 17% as singletons. The CDR3 contains 13 residues. The ends lost 8 bases at V and 7 bases at J; junction bases unmatched: 4. Criteria for exclusion of patients were uncontrolled infection, other autoimmune disease, pregnancy or lactation. This chain uses TRBV12-3 or TRBV12-4 with TRBJ1-5; TRBD1 matches 11 bases. The TCR comes from a man aged 45-65 years with Graves' hyperthyroidism. The specimen was blood. The CDR3 DNA reads as TGTGCCAGCGGGACAGGGGGGCGACAGCCCCAGCATTTT. This translates into CASGTGGRQPQHF.